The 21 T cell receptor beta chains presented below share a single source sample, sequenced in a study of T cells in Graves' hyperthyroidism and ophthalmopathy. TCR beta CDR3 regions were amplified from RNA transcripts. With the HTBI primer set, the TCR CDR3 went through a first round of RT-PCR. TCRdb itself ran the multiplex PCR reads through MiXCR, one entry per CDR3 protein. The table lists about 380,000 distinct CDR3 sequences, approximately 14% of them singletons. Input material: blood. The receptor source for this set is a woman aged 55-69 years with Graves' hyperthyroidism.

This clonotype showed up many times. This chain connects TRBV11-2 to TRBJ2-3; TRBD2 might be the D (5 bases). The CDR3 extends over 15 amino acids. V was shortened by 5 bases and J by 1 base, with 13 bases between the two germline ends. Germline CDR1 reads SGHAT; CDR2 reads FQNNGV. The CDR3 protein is CASSGLSSGTDTQYF. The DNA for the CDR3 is TGTGCCAGCAGCGGACTCTCATCCGGCACAGATACGCAGTATTTT.

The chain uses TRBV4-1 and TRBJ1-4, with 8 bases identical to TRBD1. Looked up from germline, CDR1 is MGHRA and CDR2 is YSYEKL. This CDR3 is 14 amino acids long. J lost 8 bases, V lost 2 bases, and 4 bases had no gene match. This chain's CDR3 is CASSQLQGEEKLFF. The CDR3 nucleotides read TGCGCCAGCAGCCAACTACAGGGGGAGGAAAAACTGTTTTTT.

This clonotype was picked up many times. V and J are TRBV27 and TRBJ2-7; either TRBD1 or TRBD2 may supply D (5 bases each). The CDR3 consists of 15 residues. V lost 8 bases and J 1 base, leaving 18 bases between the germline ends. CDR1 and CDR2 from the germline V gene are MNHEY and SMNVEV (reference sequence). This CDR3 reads CASRLNWDASYEQYF. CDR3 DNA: TGTGCCAGCCGATTAAACTGGGACGCTTCCTACGAGCAGTACTTC.

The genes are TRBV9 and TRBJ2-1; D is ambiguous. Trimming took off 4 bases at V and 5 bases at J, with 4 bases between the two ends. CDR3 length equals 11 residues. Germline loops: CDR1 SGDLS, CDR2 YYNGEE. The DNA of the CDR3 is TGTGCCAGCAGCCCGCACAATGAGCAGTTCTTC. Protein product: CASSPHNEQFF.

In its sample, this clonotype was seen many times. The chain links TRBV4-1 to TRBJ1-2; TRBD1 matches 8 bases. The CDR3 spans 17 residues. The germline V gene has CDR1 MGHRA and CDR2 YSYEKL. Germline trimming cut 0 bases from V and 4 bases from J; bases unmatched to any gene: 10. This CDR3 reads CASSQDVARGRGYGYTF. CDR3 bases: TGCGCCAGCAGCCAAGATGTCGCCAGGGGGCGAGGCTATGGCTACACCTTC.

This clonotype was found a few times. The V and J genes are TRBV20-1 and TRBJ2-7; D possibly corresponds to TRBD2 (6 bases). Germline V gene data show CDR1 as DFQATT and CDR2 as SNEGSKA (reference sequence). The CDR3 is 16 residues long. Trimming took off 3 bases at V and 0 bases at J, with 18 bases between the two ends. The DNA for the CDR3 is TGCAGTGCTAGGATCCCGGGACTTTTCCCCTCCTACGAGCAGTACTTC. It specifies CSARIPGLFPSYEQYF.

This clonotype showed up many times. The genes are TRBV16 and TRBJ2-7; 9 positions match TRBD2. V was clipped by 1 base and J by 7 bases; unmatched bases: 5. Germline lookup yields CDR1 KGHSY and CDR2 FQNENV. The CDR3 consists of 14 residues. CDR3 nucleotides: TGTGCCAGCAGCCAATTAGCGGGAGTATGGGAGCAGTACTTC. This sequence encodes CASSQLAGVWEQYF.

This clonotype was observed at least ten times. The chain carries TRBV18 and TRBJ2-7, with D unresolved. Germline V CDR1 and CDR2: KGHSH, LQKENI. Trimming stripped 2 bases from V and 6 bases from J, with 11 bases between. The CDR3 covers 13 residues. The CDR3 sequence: CASSPSEELEQYF. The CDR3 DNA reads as TGTGCCAGCTCACCATCAGAGGAGCTCGAGCAGTACTTC.

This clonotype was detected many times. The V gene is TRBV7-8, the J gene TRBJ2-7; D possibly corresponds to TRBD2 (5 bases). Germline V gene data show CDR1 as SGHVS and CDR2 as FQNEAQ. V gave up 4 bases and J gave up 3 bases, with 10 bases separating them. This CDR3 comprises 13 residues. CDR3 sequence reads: CASSWGERYEQYF. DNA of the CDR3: TGTGCCAGCAGCTGGGGAGAGCGCTACGAGCAGTACTTC. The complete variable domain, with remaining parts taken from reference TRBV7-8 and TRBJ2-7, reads GAGVSQSPRYKVAKRGQDVALRCDPISGHVSLFWYQQALGQGPEFLTYFQNEAQLDKSGLPSDRFFAERPEGSVSTLKIQRTQQEDSAVYLCASSWGERYEQYFGPGTRLTVT.

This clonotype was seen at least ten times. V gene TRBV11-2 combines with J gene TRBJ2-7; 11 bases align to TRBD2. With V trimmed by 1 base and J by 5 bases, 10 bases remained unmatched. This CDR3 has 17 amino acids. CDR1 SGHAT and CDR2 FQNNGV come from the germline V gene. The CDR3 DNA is TGTGCCAGCAGCTTAGTAGGACTAGCGGGCCTGGAGGACGAGCAGTACTTC. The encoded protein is CASSLVGLAGLEDEQYF. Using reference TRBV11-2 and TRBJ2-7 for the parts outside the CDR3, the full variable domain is EAGVAQSPRYKIIEKRQSVAFWCNPISGHATLYWYQQILGQGPKLLIQFQNNGVVDDSQLPKDRFSAERLKGVDSTLKIQPAKLEDSAVYLCASSLVGLAGLEDEQYFGPGTRLTVT.

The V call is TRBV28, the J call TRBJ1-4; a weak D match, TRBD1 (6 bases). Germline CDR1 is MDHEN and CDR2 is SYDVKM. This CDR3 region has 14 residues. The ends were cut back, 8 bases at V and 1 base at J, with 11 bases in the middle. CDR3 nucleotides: TGTGCCAGCGCTAAAGGGGGAACTAATGAAAAACTGTTTTTT. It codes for CASAKGGTNEKLFF.

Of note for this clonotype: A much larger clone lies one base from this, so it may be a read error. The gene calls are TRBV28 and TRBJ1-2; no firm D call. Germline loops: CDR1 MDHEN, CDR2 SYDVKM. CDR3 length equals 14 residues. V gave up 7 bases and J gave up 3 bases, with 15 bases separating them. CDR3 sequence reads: CASTPGSGDYGYTF. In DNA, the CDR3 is TGTGCCAGCACCCCTGGTTCAGGAGACTATGGCTACACCTTC.

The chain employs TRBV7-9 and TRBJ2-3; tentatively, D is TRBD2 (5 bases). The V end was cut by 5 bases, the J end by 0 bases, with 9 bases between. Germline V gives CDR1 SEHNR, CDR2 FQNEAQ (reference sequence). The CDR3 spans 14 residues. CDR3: CASSPLASTDTQYF. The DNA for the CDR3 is TGTGCCAGCAGCCCGCTAGCTAGCACAGATACGCAGTATTTT.

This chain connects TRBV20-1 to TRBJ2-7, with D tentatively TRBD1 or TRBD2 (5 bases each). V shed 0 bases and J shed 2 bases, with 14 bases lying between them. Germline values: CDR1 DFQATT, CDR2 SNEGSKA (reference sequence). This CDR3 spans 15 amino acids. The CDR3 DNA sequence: TGCAGTGCTAGAGATCCGGGAAGGGACCCCTACGAGCAGTACTTC. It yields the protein CSARDPGRDPYEQYF.

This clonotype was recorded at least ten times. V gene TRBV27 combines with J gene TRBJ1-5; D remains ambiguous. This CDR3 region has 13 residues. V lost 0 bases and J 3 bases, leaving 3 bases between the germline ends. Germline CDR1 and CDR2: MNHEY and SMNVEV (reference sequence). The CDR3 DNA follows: TGTGCCAGCAGTTTATCCCTCAATCAGCCCCAGCATTTT. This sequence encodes CASSLSLNQPQHF.

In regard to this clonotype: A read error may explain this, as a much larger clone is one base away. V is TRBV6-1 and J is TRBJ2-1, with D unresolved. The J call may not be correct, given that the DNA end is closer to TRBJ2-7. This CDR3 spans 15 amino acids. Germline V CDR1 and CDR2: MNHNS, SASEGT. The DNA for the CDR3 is TGTGCCAGCAGTGTTTCGGTTAGCTCCTACAATGAGCAGTACTTC. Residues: CASSVSVSSYNEQYF.

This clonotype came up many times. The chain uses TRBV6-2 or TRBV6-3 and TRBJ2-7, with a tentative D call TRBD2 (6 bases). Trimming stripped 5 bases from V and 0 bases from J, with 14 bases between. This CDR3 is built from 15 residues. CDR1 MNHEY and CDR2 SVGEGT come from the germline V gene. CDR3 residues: CASSDGGTSSYEQYF. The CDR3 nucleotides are TGTGCCAGCAGTGATGGAGGGACCAGCTCCTACGAGCAGTACTTC.

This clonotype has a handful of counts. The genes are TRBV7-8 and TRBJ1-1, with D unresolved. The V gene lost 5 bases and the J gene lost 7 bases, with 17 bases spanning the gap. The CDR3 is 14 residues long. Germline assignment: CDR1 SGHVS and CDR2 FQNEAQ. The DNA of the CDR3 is TGTGCCAGCAGCGTTAGTAGACTATACAGTGAAGCTTTCTTT. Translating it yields CASSVSRLYSEAFF.

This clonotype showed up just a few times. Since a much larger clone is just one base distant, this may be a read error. CDR3 region: CSATRRVGLDEQYF. The CDR3 nucleotides read TGCAGTGCTACCCGTAGAGTAGGGCTCGACGAGCAGTACTTC. This chain connects TRBV20-1 to TRBJ2-7; D is ambiguous. From germline, CDR1 is DFQATT and CDR2 SNEGSKA (reference sequence). Trimming stripped 4 bases from V and 5 bases from J, with 18 bases between. CDR3 length: 14 amino acids.

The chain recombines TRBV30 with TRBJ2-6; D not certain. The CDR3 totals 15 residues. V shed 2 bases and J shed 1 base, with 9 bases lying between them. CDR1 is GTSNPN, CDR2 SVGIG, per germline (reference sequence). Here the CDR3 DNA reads TGTGCCTGGAGTCGGTGGGGTTCTGGGGCCAACGTCCTGACTTTC. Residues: CAWSRWGSGANVLTF.

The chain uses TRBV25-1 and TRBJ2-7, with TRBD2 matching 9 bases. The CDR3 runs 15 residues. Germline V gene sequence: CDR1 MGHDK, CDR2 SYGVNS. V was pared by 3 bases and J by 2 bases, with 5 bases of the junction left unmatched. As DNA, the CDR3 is TGTGCCAGCAGTGATTTCGCGGGAGGGACCTACGAGCAGTACTTC. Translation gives CASSDFAGGTYEQYF.